One sample yielded the 29 T cell receptor beta chains listed below, sequenced in a study of cytotoxic CD8 clonotypes in ibrutinib-treated CLL. The method was immunoSEQ multiplex PCR; TCRdb's version includes in-frame clones alone and lacks a portion of them. The repertoire has 130,000 or so clones, 75% to 85% of them found once; the top ten carry roughly 13%. The sequencing used PBMCs, collected after 12 months of ibrutinib treatment. The source of these receptors is a human donor with chronic lymphocytic leukemia.

CDR3 coding DNA: TGTGCCTGGAGTTCGACAGGGGTTTATGAAAAACTGTTTTTT. Translated, it gives CAWSSTGVYEKLFF. V usage is TRBV30 and J usage is TRBJ1-4, with TRBD1 identical over 8 bases. J was trimmed by 6 bases and V by 2 bases; bases with no gene match: 5. Germline V gene data show CDR1 as GTSNPN and CDR2 as SVGIG (reference sequence). This CDR3 has 14 residues.

The V gene is TRBV5-4, the J gene TRBJ1-2; no definite D call. CDR1 and CDR2 from the germline V gene are SGHNT and YYREEE (reference sequence). Deletions cut 3 bases from V and 4 bases from J, with 16 bases between. This CDR3 has 15 residues. The CDR3 DNA reads TGTGCCAGCAGCTCGATATATGGCGGCCCCTATGGCTACACCTTC. Protein sequence: CASSSIYGGPYGYTF.

The rearrangement links TRBV28 to TRBJ2-7; D ambiguous. Germline CDR1 reads MDHEN; CDR2 reads SYDVKM. V gave up 6 bases and J gave up 8 bases, with 8 bases separating them. The CDR3 is 10 amino acids. CDR3 sequence: CASSSRQQYF. Written as DNA, the CDR3 is TGTGCCAGCAGCAGTAGACAGCAGTACTTC. Filled out from reference TRBV28 and TRBJ2-7, the complete variable domain reads DVKVTQSSRYLVKRTGEKVFLECVQDMDHENMFWYRQDPGLGLRLIYFSYDVKMKEKGDIPEGYSVSREKKERFSLILESASTNQTSMYLCASSSRQQYFGPGTRLTVT.

The genes are TRBV5-4 and TRBJ2-3; no definite D call. V was pared by 3 bases and J by 0 bases, with 14 bases between. CDR1 is SGHNT and CDR2 is YYREEE in the germline V gene (reference sequence). The CDR3 sequence is 16 residues long. Written as DNA, the CDR3 is TGTGCCAGCAGCTCTCGGTGGCAGGCTAGCACAGATACGCAGTATTTT. This encodes CASSSRWQASTDTQYF.

This clone was counted once. This chain joins TRBV11-2 and TRBJ2-2, with D hard to call. Germline assignment: CDR1 SGHAT and CDR2 FQNNGV. The V and J ends lost 7 bases and 0 bases respectively, with 15 bases between them. This CDR3 is built from 16 residues. The DNA of the CDR3 is TGTGCCAGCATGAAAGGGCACCTACCGAACACCGGGGAGCTGTTTTTT. Its protein is CASMKGHLPNTGELFF.

This chain connects TRBV7-2 to TRBJ1-1, with D uncertain. CDR1 SGHTA and CDR2 FQGNSA come from the germline V gene. V gave up 5 bases and J gave up 4 bases, with 14 bases separating them. The CDR3 consists of 14 residues. The CDR3 here is CASSLQDGGTEAFF. CDR3 nucleotide sequence: TGTGCCAGCAGCCTGCAGGATGGAGGCACTGAAGCTTTCTTT.

This sequence joins TRBV6-4 and TRBJ2-1; D is unresolved. CDR1 MRHNA and CDR2 SNTAGT come from the germline V gene. This CDR3 is 10 amino acids long. The ends were cut back, 4 bases at V and 7 bases at J, with 2 bases in the middle. The CDR3 region has the DNA TGTGCCAGCAGTGGTAATGAGCAGTTCTTC. Residues: CASSGNEQFF.

This sequence joins TRBV7-2 and TRBJ2-7; 8 bases fit TRBD2. This CDR3 has 13 residues. The germline CDR1 and CDR2 sequences are SGHTA and FQGNSA. J gave up 7 bases and V 0 bases, and 2 bases lay outside the gene matches. The CDR3 region is CASSLALAGEQYF. The CDR3 coding sequence is TGTGCCAGCAGCTTAGCTTTAGCGGGGGAGCAGTACTTC.

The CDR3 is CASSLETDYGYTF. The CDR3 coding sequence is TGCGCCAGCAGCTTGGAGACAGATTATGGCTACACCTTC. This chain connects TRBV5-1 to TRBJ1-2, with D perhaps matching TRBD1 (5 bases). V shed 0 bases and J shed 5 bases, with 8 bases lying between them. This CDR3 has 13 amino acids. CDR1 is SGHRS, CDR2 YFSETQ, per germline.

J is TRBJ2-1 and V is TRBV15; D may be TRBD1 or TRBD2 (8 bases each). Germline-derived CDR1 and CDR2 are LNHNV and YYDKDF (reference sequence). The CDR3 is 16 residues long. V lost 5 bases and J lost 8, with 22 bases in between. This CDR3 reads CATSGTGGLVADEQFF. The CDR3 bases are TGTGCCACCAGCGGAACAGGGGGACTAGTTGCCGATGAGCAGTTCTTC.

This clone appeared once. The chain links TRBV6-1 to TRBJ2-7; D call uncertain. The V end lost 0 bases, the J end lost 9 bases, and 12 bases lay between the germline ends. CDR3 size: 13 residues. CDR1 and CDR2 from the germline V gene are MNHNS and SASEGT. CDR3 loop: CASSEALFLRQYF. As DNA, the CDR3 is TGTGCCAGCAGTGAAGCGCTTTTCCTACGGCAGTACTTC.

This sequence joins TRBV27 and TRBJ2-7, with 10 bases matching TRBD1. The CDR3 has 19 amino acids. V shed 3 bases and J 2 bases; nucleotides not matched to a gene: 16. Germline-derived CDR1 and CDR2 are MNHEY and SMNVEV (reference sequence). CDR3 loop: CASSFAGTGEWAGAYEQYF. CDR3 DNA sequence: TGTGCCAGCAGTTTCGCCGGGACAGGGGAGTGGGCGGGTGCCTACGAGCAGTACTTC.

This rearrangement joins TRBV11-2 to TRBJ2-2; no definite D call. From germline, CDR1 is SGHAT and CDR2 FQNNGV. The CDR3 contains 16 residues. The V end was cut by 1 base, the J end by 0 bases, with 9 bases between. CDR3 sequence reads: CASSLVLETNTGELFF. DNA of the CDR3: TGTGCCAGCAGCTTAGTACTGGAGACGAACACCGGGGAGCTGTTTTTT.

The chain has TRBV7-2 and TRBJ1-2; 7 nucleotides align to TRBD1. Germline CDR1 reads SGHTA; CDR2 reads FQGNSA. The CDR3 is made up of 15 amino acids. V was clipped by 4 bases and J by 1 base; unmatched bases: 6. Here the CDR3 DNA reads TGTGCCAGCAGCTCGTCGGGACAGTTTAACTATGGCTACACCTTC. Translating gives CASSSSGQFNYGYTF.

The V and J genes are TRBV14 and TRBJ2-3, with TRBD2 matching over 8 bases. Germline loops: CDR1 SGHDN, CDR2 FVKESK. The CDR3 spans 18 residues. The junction had 11 bases not matched to a gene; V was cut back by 0 bases and J by 3 bases. The CDR3 coding sequence is TGTGCCAGCAGCCAAGATCCCCCCACTAGCGGATGGACAGATACGCAGTATTTT. It is translated as CASSQDPPTSGWTDTQYF.

The gene calls are TRBV6-6 and TRBJ1-2; the D gene is possibly TRBD1 (6 bases). The V end was cut by 6 bases, the J end by 2 bases, with 13 bases between. CDR3 length: 14 residues. Germline CDR1 is MNHNY and CDR2 is SVGAGI (reference sequence). In DNA, the CDR3 is TGTGCCAGCAGCCTGGACAGAAGAAACTATGGCTACACCTTC. Translation: CASSLDRRNYGYTF.

The rearrangement links TRBV5-1 to TRBJ2-2; 11 bases align to TRBD1. The CDR3 is 17 residues long. The junction had 7 bases not matched to a gene; V was cut back by 0 bases and J by 6 bases. The germline V gene encodes CDR1 SGHRS and CDR2 YFSETQ. CDR3 region: CASSLAGQGAGAGELFF. The CDR3 DNA sequence: TGCGCCAGCAGCTTGGCCGGACAGGGGGCCGGGGCCGGGGAGCTGTTTTTT.

On this clone: Compared with germline, one end of the junction differs, possibly owing to a read error. Other nucleotide sequences from this sample produce the same CDR3. The chain employs TRBV5-1 and TRBJ1-1, with 7 bases matching TRBD1. The germline gives CDR1 SGHRS, CDR2 YFSETQ. The CDR3 sequence is 16 residues long. CDR3 protein: CASSTGDSRMNTEAFF. The CDR3 DNA sequence: TGCGCCAGCAGCACGGGGGACAGCCGAATGAACACTGAAGCTTTTTTT. Combining the CDR3 with reference TRBV5-1 and TRBJ1-1 gives the whole variable domain KAGVTQTPRYLIKTRGQQVTLSCSPISGHRSVSWYQQTPGQGLQFLFEYFSETQRNKGNFPGRFSGRQFSNSRSEMNVSTLELGDSALYLCASSTGDSRMNTEAFFGQGTRLTVV.

The chain uses TRBV7-9 and TRBJ2-5; D gene ambiguous. Germline V lookup: CDR1 SEHNR, CDR2 FQNEAQ (reference sequence). V was shortened by 1 base and J by 4 bases, with 13 bases between the two germline ends. The CDR3 is made up of 15 amino acids. The CDR3 DNA is TGTGCCAGCAGCTTAGTCTCTGGGGAAGGAGAGACCCAGTACTTC. This sequence encodes CASSLVSGEGETQYF.

This clone was counted a few times. The V gene is TRBV7-9, the J gene TRBJ1-5; TRBD1 matches 8 bases. Germline trimming cut 2 bases from V and 7 bases from J; bases unmatched to any gene: 10. Germline values: CDR1 SEHNR, CDR2 FQNEAQ (reference sequence). The CDR3 covers 16 residues. In DNA form, the CDR3 reads TGTGCCAGCAGCTTAAGCGGACAGGGAGGAGGGCAGCCCCAGCATTTT. Its translation is CASSLSGQGGGQPQHF.

This clone is a singleton in its sample. The chain uses TRBV7-9 and TRBJ2-3; no firm D call. Trimming removed 1 base from V and 5 bases from J, with 4 bases in between. The CDR3 runs 12 residues. The germline V gene has CDR1 SEHNR and CDR2 FQNEAQ (reference sequence). The CDR3 DNA follows: TGTGCCAGCAGCTTAGAGCTAGATACGCAGTATTTT. Its protein product is CASSLELDTQYF. The full variable domain, its missing parts supplied by reference TRBV7-9 and TRBJ2-3, is DTGVSQNPRHKITKRGQNVTFRCDPISEHNRLYWYRQTLGQGPEFLTYFQNEAQLEKSRLLSDRFSAERPKGSFSTLEIQRTEQGDSAMYLCASSLELDTQYFGPGTRLTVL.

The chain is built from TRBV11-2 and TRBJ2-1; TRBD2 agrees at 13 bases. The ends lost 0 bases at V and 3 bases at J; junction bases unmatched: 11. Germline CDR1 and CDR2: SGHAT and FQNNGV. This CDR3 is 20 amino acids long. CDR3 bases: TGTGCCAGCAGCTTAGATCGGACTAGCGGGAGATCCACTATCTACAATGAGCAGTTCTTC. It translates to CASSLDRTSGRSTIYNEQFF. The whole variable domain, remainder taken from reference TRBV11-2 and TRBJ2-1, is EAGVAQSPRYKIIEKRQSVAFWCNPISGHATLYWYQQILGQGPKLLIQFQNNGVVDDSQLPKDRFSAERLKGVDSTLKIQPAKLEDSAVYLCASSLDRTSGRSTIYNEQFFGPGTRLTVL.

This sequence joins TRBV4-2 and TRBJ1-3; a weak D match, TRBD1 (5 bases). CDR1 LGHNA and CDR2 YNFKEQ come from the germline V gene. The CDR3 covers 23 residues. Trimming shortened V by 2 bases and J by 2 bases, and 34 bases separated the two germline ends. The CDR3, as DNA: TGTGCCAGCAGCCAACTCGGGGACGGAGTAACCCGACACCGATCGAAGACTGGAAACACCATATATTTT. Its protein product is CASSQLGDGVTRHRSKTGNTIYF.

This sequence joins TRBV21-1 and TRBJ1-1. TRBV21-1 is a pseudogene. The CDR3 contains 14 residues. This chain's CDR3 is CASSKASGREVAFF. The CDR3 DNA reads TGTGCCAGCAGCAAAGCCTCGGGCCGCGAGGTGGCTTTCTTT.

CDR3 loop: CASSSHPRSAEAFF. Written as DNA, the CDR3 is TGTGCCAGCAGCTCCCACCCCCGGTCGGCTGAAGCTTTCTTT. The V and J genes are TRBV7-6 and TRBJ1-1; D is uncertain. The CDR3 is 14 amino acids. The germline gives CDR1 SGHVS, CDR2 FNYEAQ. V was cut by 4 bases and J by 6 bases, with 15 bases left in between.

This clone counts as large. The CDR3 bases are TGCGCCAGCAGCTTGGTTCTAGGGGGAGATAACACCGGGGAGCTGTTTTTT. Translation: CASSLVLGGDNTGELFF. The gene calls are TRBV5-1 and TRBJ2-2, with a tentative D call TRBD1 (6 bases). This CDR3 is built from 17 residues. The V gene lost 0 bases and the J gene lost 2 bases, with 14 bases spanning the gap. The germline V gene has CDR1 SGHRS and CDR2 YFSETQ.

This chain connects TRBV6-6 to TRBJ1-5, with D hard to call. CDR1 is MNHNY and CDR2 is SVGAGI in the germline V gene (reference sequence). The CDR3 contains 16 residues. Trimming removed 5 bases from V and 2 bases from J, with 16 bases in between. In DNA, the CDR3 is TGTGCCAGCAGTCGCGGACGGGCTGGGCGCAATCAGCCCCAGCATTTT. Translating it yields CASSRGRAGRNQPQHF.

This chain links TRBV4-3 with TRBJ1-3, with D hard to call. The germline V gene encodes CDR1 LGHNA and CDR2 YSLEER. The CDR3 totals 16 residues. V was shortened by 0 bases and J by 0 bases, with 9 bases between the two germline ends. CDR3 amino acids: CASSQDRVSSGNTIYF. CDR3 in DNA: TGCGCCAGCAGCCAAGATCGGGTCAGCTCTGGAAACACCATATATTTT.

The chain has TRBV7-2 and TRBJ1-1, with D unresolved. The CDR3 is 13 amino acids. Germline V gene data show CDR1 as SGHTA and CDR2 as FQGNSA. Between the trimmed V and J ends, which lost 1 base and 5 bases, there was a span of 8 bases. Here the CDR3 reads CASSLERWTEAFF. DNA of the CDR3: TGTGCCAGCAGCTTAGAACGGTGGACTGAAGCTTTCTTT.